This entry features one T cell receptor beta chain sequence. Its cognate antigen is unknown. Germline assignment: CDR1 SGHRS and CDR2 YFSETQ. The CDR3 is 15 amino acids. Trimming took off 4 bases at V and 3 bases at J, with 14 bases between the two ends. Profiling relied on immunoSEQ multiplex PCR, and the TCRdb table lists in-frame clones only, not all of them. The sample has some 45,000 clones; approximately 91% are singletons. The data derive from a study of ipilimumab plus nivolumab after autologous stem cell transplantation. Study-wide background: Myeloma patients were high-risk transplant-naive or relapsed within 3 years of first autologous transplant. Study-level points and caveats: Per the authors, repertoire, Treg and microbiota data justify further study.

Starting 14 to 28 days after autologous transplant, ipilimumab 1 mg/kg was given. Patients got 3 mg/kg IV nivolumab weeks 1, 4, 7, 10, then biweekly through week 26. The chain uses TRBV5-1 and TRBJ1-5; tentatively, D is TRBD1 (5 bases). This sample comprised PBMCs, obtained in a trial of ipilimumab plus nivolumab as post-transplant consolidation. The TCR originated in a male donor with multiple myeloma. CDR3 sequence reads: CASSPIGGDNQPQHF. In DNA, the CDR3 is TGCGCCAGCAGCCCCATCGGGGGGGACAATCAGCCCCAGCATTTT. The full variable domain, with the rest looked up from reference TRBV5-1 and TRBJ1-5, is KAGVTQTPRYLIKTRGQQVTLSCSPISGHRSVSWYQQTPGQGLQFLFEYFSETQRNKGNFPGRFSGRQFSNSRSEMNVSTLELGDSALYLCASSPIGGDNQPQHFGDGTRLSIL.